These 15 T cell receptor beta chains were sequenced from one sample in a study of tumor and adjacent non-tumor tissue in lung cancer. No cell sorting was done before RNA was extracted from the tissue. This non-tumor lung sample came from over 3 cm beyond the tumor edge. The library came from three nested PCR rounds adapted from ARM-PCR protocols. TCRdb independently ran MiXCR on the multiplex PCR reads; one entry per CDR3 protein. The sample carries about 86,000 distinct CDR3 sequences, around 76% recorded once. Source material: distant non-tumor lung tissue. The receptor source for this set is a woman aged 50 to 60 with non-small cell lung cancer.

CDR3 bases: TGTGCCAGCAGCTTGCTAATACCGGGAACCGAAGCTTTCTTT. It translates to CASSLLIPGTEAFF. V and J are TRBV11-2 and TRBJ1-1, with D hard to call. Trimming removed 3 bases at V and 8 bases at J, with 16 bases between. In germline, CDR1 is SGHAT, CDR2 FQNNGV. The CDR3 covers 14 residues.

This clonotype occurred a few times. The V and J genes are TRBV20-1 and TRBJ2-3; D tentatively fits TRBD1 or TRBD2 (5 bases each). CDR1 and CDR2 (germline): DFQATT, SNEGSKA (reference sequence). V lost 6 bases to trimming and J lost 5 bases, with 12 bases between them. The CDR3 consists of 12 residues. The CDR3 reads CSALRGEDTQYF. The CDR3 nucleotides are TGCAGTGCCCTAAGGGGAGAAGATACGCAGTATTTT.

As concerns this clonotype: With a much larger clone just one base away, this may be a read error. V and J are TRBV29-1 and TRBJ1-1; no clear D. CDR3 length: 12 residues. Per the germline V gene, CDR1 is SQVTM and CDR2 is ANQGSEA. CDR3 residues: CGVGGMNSEAFF. The DNA of the CDR3 is TGCGGCGTTGGTGGCATGAACAGTGAAGCTTTCTTT.

V usage is TRBV6-6 and J usage is TRBJ1-1; D unclear. V lost 6 bases to trimming and J lost 3 bases, with 20 bases between them. The CDR3 is 16 residues long. Germline values: CDR1 MNHNY, CDR2 SVGAGI (reference sequence). The CDR3 loop is CASSSSRTWGYTEAFF. CDR3 DNA: TGTGCCAGCAGCTCCTCTCGAACTTGGGGATACACTGAAGCTTTCTTT.

About this clonotype itself: This may be a read error: a much more frequent sequence differs by one nucleotide. The chain recombines TRBV6-4 with TRBJ2-2, with 8 nucleotides matching TRBD2. CDR1 is MRHNA, CDR2 SNTAGT, per germline. The CDR3 spans 15 residues. V lost 4 bases to trimming and J lost 7 bases; unmatched junction nucleotides: 8. The CDR3 is CASSASGTSLGELFF. In nucleotides, the CDR3 is TGTGCCAGCAGTGCGTCCGGGACTAGTCTCGGGGAGCTGTTTTTT.

Regarding this clonotype: Its ends do not fully match the called genes, so a read error is possible. The chain uses TRBV6-5 and TRBJ2-2; 8 bases agree with TRBD1. CDR3 length: 15 amino acids. Germline CDR1 and CDR2: MNHEY and SVGAGI. This CDR3 is CASSKTGAGFGELFF. The CDR3 region has the DNA TGTGCTAGCAGTAAGACAGGGGCCGGGTTCGGGGAGCTGTTTTTT.

Notes on this clonotype: The junction departs from germline at one end; a sequencing error may be responsible. The chain combines TRBV11-2 with TRBJ2-1; D call uncertain. CDR3 length: 14 amino acids. Per germline, CDR1 SGHAT and CDR2 FQNNGV. CDR3 protein: CVSSIEVASNEQFF. The CDR3 DNA reads TGTGTCAGCAGCATAGAGGTTGCCAGTAATGAGCAGTTCTTC.

This clonotype has a single count. A clone one base away is much larger, so this may be a read error. The rearrangement uses TRBV25-1 and TRBJ2-6; D call uncertain. The CDR3 spans 13 residues. Germline values: CDR1 MGHDK, CDR2 SYGVNS. Deletions cut 6 bases from V and 4 bases from J, with 7 bases between. As DNA, the CDR3 is TGTGCCAGCAGCTGTTCCGGGGCCAACGTCCTGACTTTC. This gives the protein CASSCSGANVLTF.

The genes are TRBV28 and TRBJ2-7; D is perhaps TRBD1 or TRBD2 (5 bases each). Germline loops: CDR1 MDHEN, CDR2 SYDVKM. The germline V and J ends were trimmed by 4 bases and 2 bases, with 15 bases remaining between them. The CDR3 is 15 amino acids. CDR3 DNA: TGTGCCAGCAGTTGGGCCGGGGACCCCCCCTACGAGCAGTACTTC. This gives the protein CASSWAGDPPYEQYF.

The chain uses TRBV11-2 and TRBJ1-5; tentative D call: TRBD1 (6 bases). The CDR3 covers 15 residues. V gave up 5 bases and J gave up 2 bases, with 13 bases separating them. The germline V gene has CDR1 SGHAT and CDR2 FQNNGV. CDR3 bases: TGTGCCAGCAGCCTATCCTACAGGGGCAATCAGCCCCAGCATTTT. Translation gives CASSLSYRGNQPQHF.

This clonotype came up once. A read error may be the cause here, since a much bigger clone is one base away. No conserved phenylalanine or tryptophan is present at the end of the CDR3, so a read error is the likely explanation. This chain connects TRBV7-3 to TRBJ2-1; D is possibly TRBD1 (6 bases). CDR1 and CDR2 from the germline V gene are SGHTA and FQGTGA. Trimming took 3 bases from V and 6 from J, leaving 12 bases between them. This CDR3 region has 14 residues. CDR3 in amino acids: CASSLGDISNEQFL. CDR3 DNA: TGTGCCAGCAGCTTGGGGGACATATCCAATGAGCAGTTCCTC.

V gene TRBV20-1 combines with J gene TRBJ1-5; D remains unclear. V was pared by 0 bases and J by 6 bases, with 24 bases between. The CDR3 is made up of 18 amino acids. Germline V gives CDR1 DFQATT, CDR2 SNEGSKA (reference sequence). Here the CDR3 DNA reads TGCAGTGCTAGAGATATTCGTGGAGTGGGTTCCTTCGCTCAGCCCCAGCATTTT. Encoded protein: CSARDIRGVGSFAQPQHF.

A remark on this clonotype: An end of the junction does not agree with germline; a read error may underlie this. The chain carries TRBV6-1 and TRBJ2-1, with 8 bases identical to TRBD2. Germline V CDR1 and CDR2: MNHNS, SASEGT. The CDR3 is 17 amino acids. CDR3 bases: TGTGCCTGCAGTGAAGAGGGACTAGGGGGAACCCACAATGAGCAGTTCTTC. It encodes CACSEEGLGGTHNEQFF.

The chain employs TRBV24-1 and TRBJ2-1, with 7 bases lining up with TRBD1. CDR1 is KGHDR and CDR2 is SFDVKD in the germline V gene. CDR3 length equals 15 residues. V gave up 9 bases and J gave up 8 bases; unmatched junction bases: 15. The CDR3 DNA reads TGTGCCACCTGTGGATCAGACGGGACAGTCGATGAGCAGTTCTTC. It is translated as CATCGSDGTVDEQFF.

For this clonotype: The CDR3 carries no conserved terminal phenylalanine or tryptophan, so it likely arises from a read error. The gene calls are TRBV11-2 and TRBJ2-2, with 7 positions matching TRBD2. From germline, CDR1 is SGHAT and CDR2 FQNNGV. The CDR3 extends over 15 amino acids. For the CDR3, the DNA is TGTGCCGGCACCCTAGGGAGCGGGAAGGCCGGGAAGCTGTTTTGT. This encodes CAGTLGSGKAGKLFC.